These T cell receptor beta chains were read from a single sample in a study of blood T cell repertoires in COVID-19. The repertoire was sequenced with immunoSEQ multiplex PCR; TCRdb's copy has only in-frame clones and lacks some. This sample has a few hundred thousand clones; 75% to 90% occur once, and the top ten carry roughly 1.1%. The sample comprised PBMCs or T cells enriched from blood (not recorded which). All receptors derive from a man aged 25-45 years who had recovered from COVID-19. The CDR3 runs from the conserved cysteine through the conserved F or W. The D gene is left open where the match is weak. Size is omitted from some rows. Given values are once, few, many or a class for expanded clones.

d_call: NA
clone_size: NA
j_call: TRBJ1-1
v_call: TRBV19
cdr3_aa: CASLAANTEAFF
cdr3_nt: TGTGCCAGCCTGGCCGCGAACACTGAAGCTTTCTTT

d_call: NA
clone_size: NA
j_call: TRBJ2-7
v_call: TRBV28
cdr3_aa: CAHSLGAGSYEQYF
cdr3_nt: TGTGCCCACAGTCTAGGGGCCGGCTCCTACGAGCAGTACTTC

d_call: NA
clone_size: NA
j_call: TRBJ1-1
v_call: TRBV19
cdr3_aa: CASAPGLRNTEAFF
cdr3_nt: TGTGCCAGTGCCCCGGGACTGAGGAACACTGAAGCTTTCTTT

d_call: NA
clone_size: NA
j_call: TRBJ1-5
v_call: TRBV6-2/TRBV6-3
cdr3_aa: CASSLVFDQPQHF
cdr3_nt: TGTGCCAGCAGTTTAGTCTTCGATCAGCCCCAGCATTTT

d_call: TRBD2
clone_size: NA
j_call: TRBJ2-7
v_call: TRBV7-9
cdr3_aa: CASSHTGLAGDEQYF
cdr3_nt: TGTGCCAGCAGCCACACCGGACTAGCGGGAGACGAGCAGTACTTC

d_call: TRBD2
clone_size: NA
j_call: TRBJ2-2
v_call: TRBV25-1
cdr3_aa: CASSVTRTSGTNTGELFF
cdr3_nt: TGTGCCAGCAGTGTAACGCGGACTAGCGGAACCAACACCGGGGAGCTGTTTTTT

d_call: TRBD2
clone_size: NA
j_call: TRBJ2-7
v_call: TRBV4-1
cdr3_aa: CASSQDLAATYEQYF
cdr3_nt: TGCGCCAGCAGCCAAGATCTAGCGGCCACCTACGAGCAGTACTTC

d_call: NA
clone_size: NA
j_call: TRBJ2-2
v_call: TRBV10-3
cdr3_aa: CAISWTQNTGELFF
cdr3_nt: TGTGCCATCAGTTGGACACAAAACACCGGGGAGCTGTTTTTT

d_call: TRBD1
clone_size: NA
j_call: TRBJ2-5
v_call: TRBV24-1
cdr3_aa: CATSAGQGLRETQYF
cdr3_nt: TGTGCCACCAGTGCAGGACAGGGGCTGAGAGAGACCCAGTACTTC

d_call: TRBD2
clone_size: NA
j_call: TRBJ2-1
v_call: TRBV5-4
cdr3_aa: CASSLDTTSDEQFF
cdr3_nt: TGTGCCAGCAGCTTGGACACCACTAGCGATGAGCAGTTCTTC

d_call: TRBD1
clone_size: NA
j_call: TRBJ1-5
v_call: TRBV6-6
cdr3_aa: CASSYSGQGASQPQHF
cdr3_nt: TGTGCCAGCAGTTACTCGGGACAGGGGGCGAGTCAGCCCCAGCATTTT

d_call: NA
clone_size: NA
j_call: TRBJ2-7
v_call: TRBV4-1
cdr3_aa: CASSLKTALSYEQYF
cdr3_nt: TGCGCCAGCAGCCTTAAGACAGCTTTAAGCTACGAGCAGTACTTC

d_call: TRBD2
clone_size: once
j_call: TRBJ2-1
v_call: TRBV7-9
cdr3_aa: CASSHEKRDYNEQFF
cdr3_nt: TGTGCCAGCAGCCATGAGAAGCGGGATTACAATGAGCAGTTCTTC

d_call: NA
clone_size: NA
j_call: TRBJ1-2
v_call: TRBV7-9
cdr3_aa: CASSQLQGMSGYTF
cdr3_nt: TGTGCCAGCAGCCAATTACAGGGTATGAGCGGCTACACCTTC

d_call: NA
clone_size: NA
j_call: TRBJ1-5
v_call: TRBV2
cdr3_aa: CASSELGAGQPQHF
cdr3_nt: TGTGCCAGCAGTGAACTGGGGGCAGGTCAGCCCCAGCATTTT

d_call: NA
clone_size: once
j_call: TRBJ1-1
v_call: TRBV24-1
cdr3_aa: CATSPRGRTEAFF
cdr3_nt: TGTGCCACCAGTCCTCGTGGGAGGACTGAAGCTTTCTTT

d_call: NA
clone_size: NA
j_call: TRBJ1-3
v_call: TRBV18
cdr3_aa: CASSPGGPGNTIYF
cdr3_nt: TGTGCCAGCTCACCGGGAGGGCCCGGAAACACCATATATTTT

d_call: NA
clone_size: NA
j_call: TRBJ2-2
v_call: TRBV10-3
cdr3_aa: CAISFVSTGELFF
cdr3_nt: TGTGCCATCAGCTTTGTTTCGACCGGGGAGCTGTTTTTT

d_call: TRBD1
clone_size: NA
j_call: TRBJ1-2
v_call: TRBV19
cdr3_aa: CASSTTGGNGYTF
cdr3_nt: TGTGCCAGTAGTACTACAGGGGGTAATGGCTACACCTTC

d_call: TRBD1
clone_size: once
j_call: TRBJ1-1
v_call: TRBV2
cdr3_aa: CASTKDRGNTEAFF
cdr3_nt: TGTGCCAGCACGAAAGACAGGGGAAACACTGAAGCTTTCTTT

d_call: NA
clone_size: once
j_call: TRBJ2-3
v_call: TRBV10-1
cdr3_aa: CASSETFQDTQYF
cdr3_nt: TGCGCCAGCAGTGAGACCTTCCAGGATACGCAGTATTTT

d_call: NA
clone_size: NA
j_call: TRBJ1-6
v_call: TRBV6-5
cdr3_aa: CASTTAGNSPLHF
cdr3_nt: TGTGCCAGCACGACAGCAGGCAATTCACCCCTCCACTTT

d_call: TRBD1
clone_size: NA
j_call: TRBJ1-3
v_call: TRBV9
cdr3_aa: CASSAKSGTENSGNTIYF
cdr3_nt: TGTGCCAGCAGCGCCAAGTCCGGGACAGAGAACTCTGGAAACACCATATATTTT

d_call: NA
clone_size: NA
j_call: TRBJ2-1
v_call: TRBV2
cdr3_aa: CASSEGRVSNNEQFF
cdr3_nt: TGTGCCAGCAGTGAAGGGCGGGTTTCGAACAATGAGCAGTTCTTC

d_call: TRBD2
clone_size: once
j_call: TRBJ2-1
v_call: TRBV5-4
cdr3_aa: CASSLMAGGKDEQFF
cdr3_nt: TGTGCCAGCAGCTTGATGGCGGGAGGGAAGGATGAGCAGTTCTTC

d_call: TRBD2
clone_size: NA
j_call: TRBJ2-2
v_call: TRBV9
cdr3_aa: CASSVGERAGGSNTGELFF
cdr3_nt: TGTGCCAGCAGCGTAGGGGAAAGGGCGGGAGGTTCGAACACCGGGGAGCTGTTTTTT

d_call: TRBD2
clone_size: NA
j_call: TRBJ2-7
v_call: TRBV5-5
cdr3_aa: CASSLARLAGTYEQYF
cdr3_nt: TGTGCCAGCAGCTTGGCCAGGCTAGCGGGAACCTACGAGCAGTACTTC

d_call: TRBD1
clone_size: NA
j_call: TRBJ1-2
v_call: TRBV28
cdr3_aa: CASSFRGRRYGYTF
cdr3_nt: TGTGCCAGCAGTTTCAGGGGGCGACGCTATGGCTACACCTTC

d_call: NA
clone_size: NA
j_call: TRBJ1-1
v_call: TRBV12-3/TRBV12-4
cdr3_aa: CASGIGRNTEAFF
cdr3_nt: TGTGCCAGCGGGATAGGGAGGAACACTGAAGCTTTCTTT

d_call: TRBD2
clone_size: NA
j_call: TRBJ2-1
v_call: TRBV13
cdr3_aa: CASSWLAVKSYNEQFF
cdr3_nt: TGTGCCAGCAGCTGGCTAGCGGTGAAGTCCTACAATGAGCAGTTCTTC

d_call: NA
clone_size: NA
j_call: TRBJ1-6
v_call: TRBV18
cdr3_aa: CASSPEGVSPLHF
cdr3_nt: TGTGCCAGCTCACCCGAGGGGGTCTCACCCCTCCACTTT

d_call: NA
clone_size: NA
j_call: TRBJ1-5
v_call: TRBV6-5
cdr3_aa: CASSYSSTSNQPQHF
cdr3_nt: TGTGCCAGCAGTTACTCTTCGACAAGCAATCAGCCCCAGCATTTT

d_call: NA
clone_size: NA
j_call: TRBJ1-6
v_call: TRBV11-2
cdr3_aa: CASSPGANSPLHF
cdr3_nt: TGTGCCAGCAGTCCCGGTGCGAATTCACCCCTCCACTTT

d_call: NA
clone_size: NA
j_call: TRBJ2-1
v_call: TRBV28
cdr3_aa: CASSSPGGSYNEQFF
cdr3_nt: TGTGCCAGCAGTTCTCCTGGCGGCTCCTACAATGAGCAGTTCTTC

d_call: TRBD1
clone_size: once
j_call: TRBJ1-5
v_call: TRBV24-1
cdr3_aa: CATSDSGTGRGSNQPQHF
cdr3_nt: TGTGCCACCAGTGATTCCGGGACAGGGAGAGGGAGCAATCAGCCCCAGCATTTT

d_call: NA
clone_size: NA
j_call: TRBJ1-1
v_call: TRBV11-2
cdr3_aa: CASSFVSEGPEAFF
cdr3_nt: TGTGCCAGCAGCTTTGTGTCCGAGGGTCCTGAAGCTTTCTTT

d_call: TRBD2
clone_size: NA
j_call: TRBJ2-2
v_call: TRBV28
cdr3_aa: CASKYQREVNTGELFF
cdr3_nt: TGTGCCAGCAAGTATCAGCGGGAGGTGAACACCGGGGAGCTGTTTTTT

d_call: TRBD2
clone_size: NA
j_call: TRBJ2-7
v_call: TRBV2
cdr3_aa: CACDSGRATEQYF
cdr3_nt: TGTGCCTGCGATAGCGGGAGGGCCACCGAGCAGTACTTC

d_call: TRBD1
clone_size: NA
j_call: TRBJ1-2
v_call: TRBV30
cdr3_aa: CAWIHRGHQGVYGYTF
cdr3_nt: TGTGCCTGGATCCACAGGGGGCATCAGGGAGTCTATGGCTACACCTTC

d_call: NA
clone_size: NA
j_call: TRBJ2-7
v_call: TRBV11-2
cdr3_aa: CASSSNGFTDNTYEQYF
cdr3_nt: TGTGCCAGCAGCTCTAACGGCTTTACAGATAATACCTACGAGCAGTACTTC

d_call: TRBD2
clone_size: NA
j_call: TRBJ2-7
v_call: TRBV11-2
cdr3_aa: CASSLERGLASYEQYF
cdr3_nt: TGTGCCAGCAGCTTAGAACGAGGACTAGCCTCCTACGAGCAGTACTTC

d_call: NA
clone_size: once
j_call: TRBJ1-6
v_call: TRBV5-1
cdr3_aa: CASSLVGSSYNSPLHF
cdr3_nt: TGCGCCAGCAGCTTGGTGGGGAGCTCCTATAATTCACCCCTCCACTTT

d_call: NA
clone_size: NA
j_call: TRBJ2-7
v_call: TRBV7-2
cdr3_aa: CASSPRGATSYEQYF
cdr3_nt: TGTGCCAGCAGCCCGCGCGGGGCCACTTCCTACGAGCAGTACTTC

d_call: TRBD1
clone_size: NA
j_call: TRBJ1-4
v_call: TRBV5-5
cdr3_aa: CASSSGQGAYEKLFF
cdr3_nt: TGTGCCAGCAGCTCGGGACAGGGGGCATATGAAAAACTGTTTTTT

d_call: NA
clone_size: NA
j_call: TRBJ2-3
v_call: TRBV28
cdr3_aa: CASGEGVDTQYF
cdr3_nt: TGTGCCAGCGGGGAGGGGGTAGATACGCAGTATTTT

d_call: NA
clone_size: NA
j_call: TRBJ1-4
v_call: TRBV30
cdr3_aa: CAWSQAGVEKLFF
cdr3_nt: TGTGCCTGGAGCCAAGCAGGGGTCGAAAAACTGTTTTTT

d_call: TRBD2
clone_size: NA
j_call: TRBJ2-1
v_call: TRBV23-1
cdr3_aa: CASRWLAGCGEQFF
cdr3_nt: TGCGCCAGCAGGTGGCTAGCGGGATGTGGTGAGCAGTTCTTC

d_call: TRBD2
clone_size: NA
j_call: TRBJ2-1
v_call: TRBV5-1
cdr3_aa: CASSPGVAGYEQFF
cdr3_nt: TGCGCCAGCAGCCCGGGGGTAGCGGGATATGAGCAGTTCTTC

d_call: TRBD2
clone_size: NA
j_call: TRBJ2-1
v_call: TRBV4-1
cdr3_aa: CASSQVAGHEQFF
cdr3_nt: TGCGCCAGCAGCCAAGTAGCGGGGCATGAGCAGTTCTTC